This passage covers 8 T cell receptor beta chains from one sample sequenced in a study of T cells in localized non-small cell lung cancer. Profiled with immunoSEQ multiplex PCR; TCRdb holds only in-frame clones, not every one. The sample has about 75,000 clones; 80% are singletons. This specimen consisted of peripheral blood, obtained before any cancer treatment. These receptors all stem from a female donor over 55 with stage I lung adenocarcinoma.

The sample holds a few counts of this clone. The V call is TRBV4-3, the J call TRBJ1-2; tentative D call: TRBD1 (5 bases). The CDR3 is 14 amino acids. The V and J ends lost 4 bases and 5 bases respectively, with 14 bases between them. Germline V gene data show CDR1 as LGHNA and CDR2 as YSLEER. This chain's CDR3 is CASSPRVGPYGYTF. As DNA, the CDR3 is TGCGCCAGCAGCCCCAGGGTGGGCCCATATGGCTACACCTTC.

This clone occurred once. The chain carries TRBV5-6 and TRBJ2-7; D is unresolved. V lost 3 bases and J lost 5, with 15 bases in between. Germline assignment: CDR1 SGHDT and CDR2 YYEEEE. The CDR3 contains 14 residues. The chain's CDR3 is CASSWRLVSHEQYF. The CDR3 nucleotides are TGTGCCAGCAGCTGGCGTCTAGTGAGTCACGAGCAGTACTTC.

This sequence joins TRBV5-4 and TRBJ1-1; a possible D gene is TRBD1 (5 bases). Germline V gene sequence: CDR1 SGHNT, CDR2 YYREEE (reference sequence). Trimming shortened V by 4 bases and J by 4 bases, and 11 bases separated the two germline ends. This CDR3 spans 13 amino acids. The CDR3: CASSPRVGTEAFF. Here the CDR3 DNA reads TGTGCCAGCAGCCCCAGGGTCGGCACTGAAGCTTTCTTT.

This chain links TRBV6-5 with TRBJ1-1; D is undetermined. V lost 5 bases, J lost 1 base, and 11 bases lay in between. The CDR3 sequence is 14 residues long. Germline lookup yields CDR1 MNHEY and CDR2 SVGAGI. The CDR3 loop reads CASSQTAENTEAFF. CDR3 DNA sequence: TGTGCCAGCAGTCAAACAGCGGAGAACACTGAAGCTTTCTTT.

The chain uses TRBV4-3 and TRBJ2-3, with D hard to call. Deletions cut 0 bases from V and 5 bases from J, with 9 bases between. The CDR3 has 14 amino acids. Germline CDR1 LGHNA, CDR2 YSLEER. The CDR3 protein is CASSQDIAEDTQYF. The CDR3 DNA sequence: TGCGCCAGCAGCCAAGATATCGCGGAAGATACGCAGTATTTT.

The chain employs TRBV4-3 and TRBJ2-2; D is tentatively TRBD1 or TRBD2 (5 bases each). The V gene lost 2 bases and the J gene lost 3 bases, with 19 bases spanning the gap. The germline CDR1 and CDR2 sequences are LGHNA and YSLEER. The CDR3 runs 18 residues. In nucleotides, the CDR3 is TGCGCCAGCAGCCAATCCCACCCAGCAGGGACCCACACCGGGGAGCTGTTTTTT. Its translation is CASSQSHPAGTHTGELFF.

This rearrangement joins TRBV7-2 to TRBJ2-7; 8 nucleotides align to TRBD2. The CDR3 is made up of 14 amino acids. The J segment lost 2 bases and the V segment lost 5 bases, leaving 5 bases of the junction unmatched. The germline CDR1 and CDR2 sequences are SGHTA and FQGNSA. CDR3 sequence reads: CASSARGGTYEQYF. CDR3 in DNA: TGTGCCAGCAGCGCCCGGGGGGGTACCTACGAGCAGTACTTC.

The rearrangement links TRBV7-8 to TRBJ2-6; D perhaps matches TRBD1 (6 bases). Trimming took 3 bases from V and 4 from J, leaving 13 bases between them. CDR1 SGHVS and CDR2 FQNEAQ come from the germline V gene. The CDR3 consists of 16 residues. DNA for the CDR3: TGTGCCAGCAGCTTCGCTACAGGGATAGGGGCCAACGTCCTGACTTTC. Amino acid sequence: CASSFATGIGANVLTF.